The source of this T cell receptor (beta chain) is a study of blood T cells in healthy people across ages. Trimming took 3 bases from V and 7 from J, leaving 10 bases between them. Germline CDR1 reads LNHDA; CDR2 reads SQIVND (reference sequence). The CDR3 sequence is 13 residues long. The second PCR ran roughly 6 to 12 cycles with a sample-barcoded 5' primer and J-beta primers. One entry per CDR3 protein results from TCRdb running MiXCR on the 5' RACE reads. The sample contains some 940,000 distinct CDR3 sequences, 25% to 30% of which appear only once. Extracted total RNA amounted to at least 5.5 micrograms for each sample. These data are also associated with another study on T cells of mothers and their children. That paper adds: A few healthy Caucasian mothers gave samples, and so did their six children. Reads recorded for TCR beta CDR3 numbered over 9 million per mother and roughly 3 million per child. Slightly higher overlap, not significant, was seen in related mother-child pairs than in unrelated pairs.

The TCR sequence derives from a woman between 35 and 50 years old in good health. Material: blood. The rearrangement links TRBV19 to TRBJ1-5; D uncertain. In DNA form, the CDR3 reads TGTGCCAGTAGTATCGAGGTGAACCAGCCCCAGCATTTT. Encoded protein: CASSIEVNQPQHF.